The 30 T cell receptor beta chains presented below share a single source sample, sequenced in a study of cytomegalovirus exposure and HLA in healthy donors. This PCR relied on a set of 60 Vbeta primers and 13 Jbeta primers. Produced via immunoSEQ multiplex PCR; TCRdb's table is partial and in-frame only. The repertoire has 150,000 to 200,000 clones, roughly 80% of them found once; the top ten carry less than 4.5%. The specimen sequenced was PBMCs. The receptors come from a man aged 45-60 years in good health and CMV-seronegative.

This chain links TRBV10-2 with TRBJ2-7, with 9 bases matching TRBD1. The germline gives CDR1 WSHSY, CDR2 SAAADI. The CDR3 has 19 residues. V shed 8 bases and J 3 bases; nucleotides not matched to a gene: 23. As DNA, the CDR3 is TGCGCCAGCCTAAGAGCCGGGACAGGGTTACAAGGGCCCCACTACGAGCAGTACTTC. This encodes CASLRAGTGLQGPHYEQYF.

The V gene is TRBV6-6, the J gene TRBJ2-4; TRBD2 is a possible D gene (5 bases). V dropped 8 bases and J dropped 0 bases, with 11 bases sitting between them. CDR3 length: 14 amino acids. Germline lookup yields CDR1 MNHNY and CDR2 SVGAGI (reference sequence). The CDR3 here is CASRLSLAKNIQYF. CDR3 DNA sequence: TGTGCCAGCCGACTATCGTTAGCCAAAAACATTCAGTACTTC.

The chain is built from TRBV7-8 and TRBJ2-7, with 7 nucleotides matching TRBD2. Losses at the gene ends were 0 bases for V and 5 bases for J; bases not matched to a gene: 4. CDR1 SGHVS and CDR2 FQNEAQ come from the germline V gene. The CDR3 is made up of 14 amino acids. The DNA of the CDR3 is TGTGCCAGCAGCTTAGCAGGTCGGGGGGACGAGCAGTACTTC. As protein: CASSLAGRGDEQYF.

The V and J genes are TRBV7-9 and TRBJ2-1; tentative D call: TRBD1 (7 bases). Trimming took off 8 bases at V and 4 bases at J, with 18 bases between the two ends. Germline values: CDR1 SEHNR, CDR2 FQNEAQ (reference sequence). The CDR3 loop spans 15 amino acids. The CDR3 is CASSEEGAIYNEQFF. In nucleotides, the CDR3 is TGTGCCAGCTCCGAGGAGGGGGCTATTTACAATGAGCAGTTCTTC.

V usage is TRBV5-1 and J usage is TRBJ1-3; D gene ambiguous. CDR1 and CDR2 from the germline V gene are SGHRS and YFSETQ. There are 15 residues in the CDR3. Trimming pared 3 bases from V and 0 bases from J, leaving 10 bases between. The DNA of the CDR3 is TGCGCCAGCAGCTCCGAGGGAAGCTCTGGAAACACCATATATTTT. As protein: CASSSEGSSGNTIYF.

This clone was seen a single time. The genes are TRBV5-8 and TRBJ1-2; tentatively, D is TRBD1 (6 bases). V gave up 0 bases and J gave up 3 bases, with 12 bases separating them. The CDR3 runs 15 residues. The germline gives CDR1 SGHTS, CDR2 YDEGEE. CDR3 coding DNA: TGTGCCAGCAGCTTGGCAGGGGCAGGGGACTATGGCTACACCTTC. Translating gives CASSLAGAGDYGYTF.

The sample holds one count of this clone. This chain links TRBV7-2 with TRBJ2-5; 10 bases are a match to TRBD1. There are 14 residues in the CDR3. Trimming took 4 bases from V and 4 from J; bases not matched to a gene: 3. Germline values: CDR1 SGHTA, CDR2 FQGNSA. The CDR3 loop is CASSYDRGRETQYF. CDR3 nucleotides: TGTGCCAGCAGCTACGACAGGGGGCGAGAGACCCAGTACTTC.

V is TRBV7-2 and J is TRBJ2-1, with D possibly matching TRBD2 (6 bases). This CDR3 contains 12 residues. V was trimmed by 1 base and J by 10 bases, leaving 8 bases between them. CDR1 is SGHTA, CDR2 FQGNSA, per germline. The CDR3 spells CASSLGTKEQFF. CDR3 bases: TGTGCCAGCAGCTTAGGGACTAAAGAGCAGTTCTTC. The variable domain in full, completed from reference TRBV7-2 and TRBJ2-1, reads GAGVSQSPSNKVTEKGKDVELRCDPISGHTALYWYRQSLGQGLEFLIYFQGNSAPDKSGLPSDRFSAERTGGSVSTLTIQRTQQEDSAVYLCASSLGTKEQFFGPGTRLTVL.

CDR3 region: CASSVRAGRSFF. CDR3 bases: TGTGCCAGCAGCGTAAGGGCAGGGAGGTCTTTCTTT. V is TRBV6-5 and J is TRBJ1-1, with D possibly being TRBD1 (5 bases). Germline V gene data show CDR1 as MNHEY and CDR2 as SVGAGI. The V end lost 6 bases, the J end lost 12 bases, and 17 bases lay between the germline ends. The CDR3 extends over 12 amino acids.

V gene TRBV5-1 combines with J gene TRBJ2-1; TRBD1 might be the D (5 bases). V was shortened by 0 bases and J by 8 bases, with 6 bases between the two germline ends. The CDR3 has 12 amino acids. Germline V gives CDR1 SGHRS, CDR2 YFSETQ. The CDR3 here is CASSLEGDEQFF. CDR3 nucleotide sequence: TGCGCCAGCAGCTTGGAAGGGGATGAGCAGTTCTTC.

The chain recombines TRBV6-5 with TRBJ1-2; the D gene is possibly TRBD1 (6 bases). Germline V CDR1 and CDR2: MNHEY, SVGAGI. The V and J ends lost 4 bases and 3 bases respectively, with 15 bases between them. The CDR3 contains 15 residues. CDR3 DNA sequence: TGTGCCAGCAGTTTTCGACAGGCCCCTGACTATGGCTACACCTTC. Protein product: CASSFRQAPDYGYTF.

The rearrangement uses TRBV7-2 and TRBJ2-7; no clear D gene. Germline V gene data show CDR1 as SGHTA and CDR2 as FQGNSA. Trimming removed 5 bases from V and 4 bases from J, with 15 bases in between. The CDR3 loop spans 14 amino acids. The CDR3 sequence: CASSRTSGDYEQYF. The CDR3 nucleotides are TGTGCCAGCAGCCGTACGAGTGGAGATTACGAGCAGTACTTC.

J is TRBJ1-2 and V is TRBV6-6, with 8 bases aligning to TRBD1. Per the germline V gene, CDR1 is MNHNY and CDR2 is SVGAGI (reference sequence). This CDR3 has 12 amino acids. Trimming took 4 bases from V and 9 from J; bases not matched to a gene: 4. CDR3 DNA: TGTGCCAGCAGTTCCAGGACAGGGCGCTACACCTTC. It yields the protein CASSSRTGRYTF.

This clone was seen a few times. The CDR3 loop is CASSRTDSYEQYF. CDR3 in DNA: TGCGCCAGCAGCCGGACAGATTCCTACGAGCAGTACTTC. V is TRBV4-3 and J is TRBJ2-7, with a tentative D call TRBD1 (6 bases). CDR1 is LGHNA and CDR2 is YSLEER in the germline V gene. V gave up 4 bases and J gave up 1 base, with 8 bases separating them. This CDR3 is 13 amino acids long.

The V gene is TRBV7-3, the J gene TRBJ2-2; TRBD2 matches 7 bases. Germline CDR1 and CDR2: SGHTA and FQGTGA. With 4 bases clipped from V and 5 bases from J, the junction kept 7 bases outside the gene matches. The CDR3 has 15 residues. This CDR3 is CASSWDGEGTGELFF. The CDR3 DNA is TGTGCCAGCAGCTGGGACGGGGAGGGAACCGGGGAGCTGTTTTTT.

As regards this clone: The junction and the germline gene differ at one end; a read error may be behind it. The chain uses TRBV19 and TRBJ1-2; no clear D gene. In germline, CDR1 is LNHDA, CDR2 SQIVND (reference sequence). The length of the CDR3 is 15 residues. CDR3 coding DNA: TGTGCCAATAGTTATCCTAAGGGAGTCGGCTATGGCTACACCTTC. Protein: CANSYPKGVGYGYTF.

This chain connects TRBV7-9 to TRBJ1-2; D is ambiguous. This CDR3 has 14 amino acids. V lost 3 bases to trimming and J lost 6 bases, with 14 bases between them. From germline, CDR1 is SEHNR and CDR2 FQNEAQ (reference sequence). DNA of the CDR3: TGTGCCAGCAGCTTCCTTTCGGCGGGCGATGGCTACACCTTC. Translated: CASSFLSAGDGYTF.

This chain joins TRBV18 and TRBJ1-5; 9 bases are a match to TRBD1. The CDR3 length is 14 residues. J was trimmed by 4 bases and V by 3 bases; bases with no gene match: 1. The germline V gene has CDR1 KGHSH and CDR2 LQKENI. This CDR3 is CASSPDRGNQPQHF. As DNA, the CDR3 is TGTGCCAGCTCACCGGACAGGGGTAATCAGCCCCAGCATTTT.

CDR3 sequence: CASSPQGVMNTEAFF. The CDR3 DNA reads TGTGCCAGCTCACCACAAGGGGTTATGAACACTGAAGCTTTCTTT. The chain has TRBV18 and TRBJ1-1, with TRBD1 as a possible D gene (5 bases). This CDR3 region has 15 residues. The V gene lost 1 base and the J gene lost 0 bases, with 9 bases spanning the gap. CDR1 is KGHSH and CDR2 is LQKENI in the germline V gene.

V is TRBV11-1 and J is TRBJ1-2; TRBD1 matches at 7 bases. Germline loops: CDR1 SGHAT, CDR2 FQDESV (reference sequence). The CDR3 consists of 13 residues. Trimming at V came to 5 bases and at J to 7 bases, leaving 7 bases not matched to a gene. The CDR3 loop is CASSPGGGVGYTF. DNA for the CDR3: TGTGCCAGCAGCCCAGGAGGGGGCGTTGGCTACACCTTC.

J is TRBJ1-2 and V is TRBV19; D possibly corresponds to TRBD1 (5 bases). The CDR3 contains 15 residues. Trimming shortened V by 7 bases and J by 3 bases, and 18 bases separated the two germline ends. CDR1 LNHDA and CDR2 SQIVND come from the germline V gene (reference sequence). The CDR3 DNA reads as TGTGCCAGTACTACGAGGGAGGGACGGCACTATGGCTACACCTTC. As protein: CASTTREGRHYGYTF.

The CDR3 sequence is CASRLDRAGANVLTF. CDR3 nucleotide sequence: TGTGCCAGCAGGCTCGACAGGGCTGGGGCCAACGTCCTGACTTTC. V is TRBV5-4 and J is TRBJ2-6; TRBD1 matches 7 bases. Unmatched junction bases numbered 4, after V lost 5 bases and J lost 2 bases. Per germline, CDR1 SGHNT and CDR2 YYREEE (reference sequence). CDR3 length equals 15 residues. Filled out from reference TRBV5-4 and TRBJ2-6, the complete variable domain reads ETGVTQSPTHLIKTRGQQVTLRCSSQSGHNTVSWYQQALGQGPQFIFQYYREEENGRGNFPPRFSGLQFPNYSSELNVNALELDDSALYLCASRLDRAGANVLTFGAGSRLTVL.

The rearrangement uses TRBV14 and TRBJ1-5; TRBD1 might be the D (6 bases). This CDR3 is 14 amino acids long. CDR1 and CDR2 from the germline V gene are SGHDN and FVKESK. The V end was cut by 4 bases, the J end by 8 bases, with 15 bases between. The CDR3 region is CASSPFGQMEPQHF. The CDR3 nucleotides are TGTGCCAGCAGCCCCTTCGGACAGATGGAGCCCCAGCATTTT.

This clone was detected only a few times. The V gene is TRBV21-1, the J gene TRBJ2-3; the D segment call TRBD2 is taken from the table without a DNA check. TRBV21-1 corresponds to a pseudogene. This CDR3 is built from 17 residues. This CDR3 is CASSKARTSGVADTQYF. CDR3 DNA sequence: TGTGCCAGCAGCAAAGCAAGGACTAGCGGGGTAGCAGATACGCAGTATTTT.

The J gene is TRBJ2-1, the V gene TRBV4-2; D remains ambiguous. Germline CDR1 reads LGHNA; CDR2 reads YNFKEQ. The CDR3 runs 13 residues. V lost 0 bases and J 7 bases, leaving 7 bases between the germline ends. The CDR3 protein is CASSQDLINEQFF. For the CDR3, the DNA is TGTGCCAGCAGCCAAGATCTAATTAATGAGCAGTTCTTC.

In this sample, this clone is large (0.1 to 1%). This chain joins TRBV11-2 and TRBJ2-7, with D unclear. Germline V gene sequence: CDR1 SGHAT, CDR2 FQNNGV. This CDR3 is 12 amino acids long. Trimming pared 5 bases from V and 4 bases from J, leaving 9 bases between. The CDR3 nucleotides read TGTGCCAGCAGCGACCTCGGGTACGAGCAGTACTTC. Its translation: CASSDLGYEQYF. Drawing the rest from reference TRBV11-2 and TRBJ2-7, the complete variable domain is EAGVAQSPRYKIIEKRQSVAFWCNPISGHATLYWYQQILGQGPKLLIQFQNNGVVDDSQLPKDRFSAERLKGVDSTLKIQPAKLEDSAVYLCASSDLGYEQYFGPGTRLTVT.

The chain joins TRBV4-3 to TRBJ2-3; TRBD2 matches at 8 bases. Germline-derived CDR1 and CDR2 are LGHNA and YSLEER. Unmatched junction bases numbered 3, after V lost 1 base and J lost 0 bases. The CDR3 totals 16 residues. The CDR3 nucleotides read TGCGCCAGCAGCCAAGGCGGGGGGCCGAGCACAGATACGCAGTATTTT. Protein: CASSQGGGPSTDTQYF.

This rearrangement joins TRBV7-8 to TRBJ1-1, with 7 bases lining up with TRBD1. Trimming at V came to 2 bases and at J to 5 bases, leaving 2 bases not matched to a gene. Germline V gene lookup returns CDR1 SGHVS and CDR2 FQNEAQ. This CDR3 comprises 13 residues. CDR3 loop: CASSLRGRTEAFF. In DNA, the CDR3 is TGTGCCAGCAGCTTAAGGGGGCGAACTGAAGCTTTCTTT.

A single count supports this clone. The V call is TRBV6-5, the J call TRBJ2-1; D is perhaps TRBD2 (5 bases). Germline V gene lookup returns CDR1 MNHEY and CDR2 SVGAGI. The CDR3 has 15 amino acids. V dropped 6 bases and J dropped 7 bases, with 19 bases sitting between them. The CDR3 DNA sequence: TGTGCCAGCAGCCTTGGACTGGGATCGGGGAATGAGCAGTTCTTC. It is translated as CASSLGLGSGNEQFF.

This sequence joins TRBV28 and TRBJ2-2; a possible D gene is TRBD1 (5 bases). Per germline, CDR1 MDHEN and CDR2 SYDVKM. V was shortened by 3 bases and J by 6 bases, with 11 bases between the two germline ends. This CDR3 contains 14 residues. The CDR3 sequence is CASSLIQGAGELFF. The CDR3 DNA reads TGTGCCAGCAGTTTGATCCAGGGCGCCGGGGAGCTGTTTTTT.